These T cell receptor beta chains were read from a single sample in a study of cytomegalovirus exposure and HLA in healthy donors. Measured with immunoSEQ multiplex PCR; TCRdb has only the in-frame clones, and not every one. The sample lists under 200,000 clones; 70% to 85% were seen once. The sample was PBMCs. Receptors originate from a man in his forties or fifties in good health and CMV-seronegative. Each CDR3 is given with its conserved first and last residue. The D gene is left open where the match is weak. Rows may omit the clone size; those that give it use once, few, many or a size class.

>TRBJ2-7|-|TRBV19|TRBD1
CASTPGQGGEQYF
TGTGCCAGTACCCCGGGACAGGGAGGCGAGCAGTACTTC
>TRBJ2-2|-|TRBV29-1|TRBD1
CSVHGTGGIAGELFF
TGCAGCGTCCACGGGACAGGGGGGATTGCGGGGGAGCTGTTTTTT
>TRBJ1-5|-|TRBV28|-
CASSLTGLNQPQHF
TGTGCCAGCAGTCTAACAGGCCTCAATCAGCCCCAGCATTTT
>TRBJ2-7|-|TRBV23-1|-
CASSRQNKPYEQYF
TGCGCCAGCAGTAGACAGAATAAACCCTACGAGCAGTACTTC
>TRBJ2-1|-|TRBV5-4|-
CASSFQGLGNEQFF
TGTGCCAGCAGCTTCCAGGGGTTGGGGAATGAGCAGTTCTTC
>TRBJ2-7|-|TRBV6-1|-
CASSDDSYSYEQYF
TGTGCCAGCAGTGATGACAGCTACTCCTACGAGCAGTACTTC
>TRBJ1-1|-|TRBV25-1|-
CASREAGTATF
TGTGCCAGCAGAGAAGCTGGAACAGCCACCTTT
>TRBJ2-7|-|TRBV7-6|TRBD2
CASSLGERDAEQYF
TGTGCCAGCAGTCTAGGTGAGCGGGACGCCGAGCAGTACTTC
>TRBJ1-5|-|TRBV6-6|-
CASSFDSNQPQHF
TGTGCCAGCAGCTTTGACAGTAATCAGCCCCAGCATTTT
>TRBJ2-1|-|TRBV30|-
CAWSRSLYNEQFF
TGTGCCTGGTCAAGATCCCTATACAATGAGCAGTTCTTC
>TRBJ1-2|-|TRBV5-6|TRBD1
CASSRARGLGYGYTF
TGTGCCAGCAGCCGAGCGAGGGGGCTGGGCTATGGCTACACCTTC
>TRBJ2-5|-|TRBV5-4|TRBD2
CASSFGGEETQYF
TGTGCCAGCAGTTTTGGGGGGGAAGAGACCCAGTACTTC
>TRBJ1-4|-|TRBV5-1|TRBD1
CASSPEGGQGANEKLFF
TGCGCCAGCAGCCCGGAGGGGGGACAGGGAGCTAATGAAAAACTGTTTTTT
>TRBJ2-7|-|TRBV6-5|-
CASSSDRDHYEQYF
TGTGCCAGCAGTTCCGACAGAGACCACTACGAGCAGTACTTC
>TRBJ1-5|-|TRBV28|TRBD1
CASSSAVGTGVHQPQHF
TGTGCCAGCAGTTCGGCGGTGGGGACAGGGGTCCATCAGCCCCAGCATTTT
>TRBJ2-3|once|TRBV15|TRBD1
CATSKGQTDTQYF
TGTGCCACCAGCAAGGGACAGACAGATACGCAGTATTTT
>TRBJ2-7|-|TRBV2|-
CASSGFETYTYEQYF
TGTGCCAGCAGTGGGTTTGAGACTTACACCTACGAGCAGTACTTC
>TRBJ2-5|-|TRBV2|TRBD2
CASSGGLAGGEETQYF
TGTGCCAGCAGTGGCGGACTAGCGGGGGGCGAAGAGACCCAGTACTTC
>TRBJ2-2|-|TRBV5-1|-
CASSGPGQNTGELFF
TGCGCCAGCAGCGGACCGGGACAAAACACCGGGGAGCTGTTTTTT
>TRBJ1-1|few|TRBV7-9|-
CASSLSGGEAFF
TGTGCCAGCAGCTTATCCGGAGGTGAAGCTTTCTTT
>TRBJ2-1|-|TRBV10-1|TRBD1
CASSAGTVNNEQFF
TGCGCCAGCAGCGCCGGGACAGTAAACAATGAGCAGTTCTTC
>TRBJ2-1|-|TRBV2|TRBD2
CASSERLAGANEQFF
TGTGCCAGCAGTGAAAGACTAGCGGGGGCGAATGAGCAGTTCTTC
>TRBJ2-1|-|TRBV6-5|-
CASSYSASDNEQFF
TGTGCCAGCAGTTACTCGGCCAGCGACAATGAGCAGTTCTTC
>TRBJ2-5|-|TRBV5-4|TRBD2
CASSSLAGGLATQYF
TGTGCCAGCAGCTCTCTGGCGGGGGGGCTGGCGACCCAGTACTTC
>TRBJ2-7|few|TRBV7-8|-
CASSSGQVLGEQYF
TGTGCCAGCAGCTCCGGACAAGTGCTGGGCGAGCAGTACTTC
>TRBJ2-1|-|TRBV6-1|TRBD1
CASSARRGLGDRFF
TGTGCCAGCAGTGCCCGCAGGGGGCTTGGCGACCGGTTCTTC
>TRBJ1-6|-|TRBV2|TRBD1
CASSGQGYNSPLHF
TGTGCCAGCAGTGGACAGGGCTATAATTCACCCCTCCACTTT
>TRBJ2-1|-|TRBV2|TRBD2
CASSEGVGASGGEQFF
TGTGCCAGCAGTGAAGGGGTCGGGGCTAGCGGGGGTGAGCAGTTCTTC
>TRBJ2-1|few|TRBV4-3|TRBD1
CASSRLTGIGSYNEQFF
TGCGCCAGCAGCCGACTGACAGGGATCGGCTCCTACAATGAGCAGTTCTTC
>TRBJ2-5|-|TRBV9|TRBD2
CASSVVAGDGETQYF
TGTGCCAGCAGCGTAGTAGCGGGGGACGGGGAGACCCAGTACTTC
>TRBJ2-1|-|TRBV2|-
CASSTGSEQFF
TGTGCCAGCAGCACCGGGTCCGAGCAGTTCTTC
>TRBJ1-4|-|TRBV2|TRBD1
CASGQGIGKLFF
TGTGCCAGCGGACAGGGCATTGGAAAACTGTTTTTT
>TRBJ2-3|-|TRBV9|-
CASSGGLHSVDTQYF
TGTGCCAGCAGCGGGGGACTCCACTCTGTAGATACGCAGTATTTT
>TRBJ2-4|-|TRBV19|TRBD2
CASSTGGAENIQYF
TGTGCCAGTAGCACCGGGGGGGCAGAAAACATTCAGTACTTC
>TRBJ1-1|-|TRBV10-1|-
CASSIPPIEGNTEAFF
TGCGCCAGCAGTATACCCCCTATAGAGGGGAACACTGAAGCTTTCTTT
>TRBJ2-5|-|TRBV11-2|TRBD2
CASSKGLAGGETQYF
TGTGCCAGCAGCAAAGGACTAGCGGGGGGAGAGACCCAGTACTTC
>TRBJ1-5|-|TRBV7-6|-
CASSLEGGRGNQPQHF
TGTGCCAGCAGCTTAGAGGGAGGGCGCGGCAATCAGCCCCAGCATTTT
>TRBJ2-2|-|TRBV7-2|TRBD2
CASSLATGGSIGELFF
TGTGCCAGCAGCTTAGCGACGGGGGGATCTATCGGGGAGCTGTTTTTT
>TRBJ2-7|once|TRBV20-1|-
CSARVGHEQYF
TGCAGTGCTAGAGTGGGGCACGAGCAGTACTTC
>TRBJ2-7|-|TRBV27|-
CASAGHPYEQYF
TGTGCCTCAGCGGGACACCCCTACGAGCAGTACTTC
>TRBJ2-7|-|TRBV6-5|-
CASGQGPYEQYF
TGTGCCAGCGGGCAGGGTCCCTACGAGCAGTACTTC
>TRBJ2-1|-|TRBV30|-
CARRSRGQYNEQFF
TGTGCCCGCCGAAGCAGGGGCCAATACAATGAGCAGTTCTTC
>TRBJ1-1|-|TRBV9|-
CASSFGLGTEAFF
TGTGCCAGCAGCTTTGGACTAGGCACTGAAGCTTTCTTT
>TRBJ1-6|-|TRBV5-1|-
CASSLGGIYNSPLHF
TGCGCCAGCAGCTTGGGCGGCATCTATAATTCACCCCTCCACTTT
>TRBJ2-2|-|TRBV19|-
CASSQGGDTGELFF
TGTGCCAGTAGTCAGGGGGGTGACACCGGGGAGCTGTTTTTT
>TRBJ2-4|once|TRBV29-1|-
CSVAGFSKNIQYF
TGCAGCGTTGCCGGGTTCTCCAAAAACATTCAGTACTTC
>TRBJ2-2|-|TRBV19|TRBD1
CASSPGTGGKELFF
TGTGCCAGTAGCCCTGGGACAGGGGGCAAGGAGCTGTTTTTT
>TRBJ1-2|few|TRBV29-1|-
CSVERPGVANYGYTF
TGCAGCGTTGAGCGACCGGGGGTCGCTAACTATGGCTACACCTTC
>TRBJ1-4|-|TRBV14|-
CASSHRATGEKLFF
TGTGCCAGCAGCCACAGGGCAACAGGTGAAAAACTGTTTTTT
>TRBJ2-3|once|TRBV18|TRBD2
CASSPLGLAGFKNTQYF
TGTGCCAGCTCACCATTAGGACTAGCGGGATTCAAGAATACGCAGTATTTT
>TRBJ2-1|-|TRBV6-6|TRBD2
CASSYDPGGNEQFF
TGTGCCAGCAGTTACGATCCGGGGGGCAATGAGCAGTTCTTC
>TRBJ2-6|-|TRBV7-3|-
CASSLDGYSGANVLTF
TGTGCCAGCAGCTTAGACGGGTACTCTGGGGCCAACGTCCTGACTTTC
>TRBJ1-1|-|TRBV19|-
CASIERFNTEAFF
TGTGCCAGTATTGAGCGATTTAACACTGAAGCTTTCTTT
>TRBJ1-1|-|TRBV7-9|-
CASSLAGLSAFF
TGTGCCAGCAGCTTAGCGGGGCTTAGCGCTTTCTTT
>TRBJ2-2|once|TRBV7-8|TRBD1
CASSLGGTGAPLNTGELFF
TGTGCCAGCAGCTTAGGGGGGACAGGGGCCCCATTGAACACCGGGGAGCTGTTTTTT